Listed below are T cell receptor beta chains from one sample, sequenced in a study of Graves' ophthalmopathy and Graves' hyperthyroidism. In TCRdb, the multiplex PCR reads were re-called with MiXCR into one record per CDR3 protein. The table includes around 1,200,000 distinct CDR3 sequences, about 36% detected once. The sequenced sample was peripheral blood or thyroid tissue (not recorded which). These receptor sequences come from an adult man with Graves' hyperthyroidism. The CDR3 runs from the conserved cysteine through the conserved F or W. A D gene is named only where the DNA matches it firmly. A row's size may be missing; if present it is once, few, many or a size class.

d_call | clone_size | j_call | v_call | cdr3_aa | cdr3_nt
TRBD1 | NA | TRBJ1-6 | TRBV10-3 | CASTNRDRNNSPLHF | TGTGCCAGCACCAACCGGGACAGGAATAATTCACCCCTCCACTTT
NA | NA | TRBJ1-1 | TRBV28 | CASSLRSRMVNTEAFF | TGTGCCAGCAGTTTAAGATCTAGGATGGTGAACACTGAAGCTTTCTTT
NA | many | TRBJ2-2 | TRBV10-2 | CASSELGTFTGELFF | TGCGCCAGCAGTGAGCTGGGGACGTTTACCGGGGAGCTGTTTTTT
TRBD2 | NA | TRBJ2-7 | TRBV20-1 | CSARVSGRDEQYF | TGCAGTGCTAGAGTGAGCGGGAGAGACGAGCAGTACTTC
NA | medium-sized | TRBJ2-7 | TRBV29-1 | CSVEGGEFYEQYF | TGCAGCGTTGAAGGGGGTGAGTTCTACGAGCAGTACTTC
NA | many | TRBJ1-1 | TRBV19 | CASSIRHVPFSEAFF | TGTGCCAGTAGTATCCGACATGTTCCGTTCTCTGAAGCTTTCTTT
NA | few | TRBJ2-2 | TRBV7-3 | CASSPRLTGLNGELFF | TGTGCCAGCAGCCCTCGACTCACAGGGTTGAACGGGGAGCTGTTTTTT
NA | many | TRBJ2-2 | TRBV19 | CASSTQTTGELFF | TGTGCCAGTAGTACACAGACCACCGGGGAGCTGTTTTTT
NA | NA | TRBJ1-1 | TRBV12-3/TRBV12-4 | CASSLSISLTEAFF | TGTGCCAGCAGTCTATCAATTTCTCTCACTGAAGCTTTCTTT
NA | once | TRBJ2-7 | TRBV7-9 | CASRSGNTDYEQYF | TGTGCCAGCAGATCTGGGAACACTGACTACGAGCAGTACTTC
NA | NA | TRBJ1-5 | TRBV12-3/TRBV12-4 | CASSLAHGPFQPQHF | TGTGCCAGCAGTTTAGCACACGGCCCGTTTCAGCCCCAGCATTTT
TRBD1 | NA | TRBJ1-5 | TRBV10-3 | CAIRRTGGQPQHF | TGTGCCATCAGGAGGACAGGAGGTCAGCCCCAGCATTTT
NA | NA | TRBJ2-7 | TRBV15 | CASSLPHYEQYF | TGTGCCAGCAGCCTCCCGCACTACGAGCAGTACTTC
NA | NA | TRBJ2-7 | TRBV7-9 | CASTQGVYDEQYF | TGTGCCAGCACTCAAGGGGTGTACGACGAGCAGTACTTC
TRBD1 | many | TRBJ2-7 | TRBV12-3/TRBV12-4 | CASINVGDRGREQYF | TGTGCCAGCATCAACGTGGGGGACAGGGGGCGCGAGCAGTACTTC
TRBD2 | few | TRBJ2-7 | TRBV10-3 | CASSSTAGAYEQYF | TGTGCCAGCAGTTCGACGGCGGGAGCCTACGAGCAGTACTTC
TRBD1 | few | TRBJ2-5 | TRBV29-1 | CSAVTGGRETQYF | TGCAGCGCCGTAACAGGGGGCCGAGAGACCCAGTACTTC
NA | NA | TRBJ1-1 | TRBV12-3/TRBV12-4 | CASRTFANQNTEAFF | TGTGCCAGCAGGACCTTCGCCAACCAGAACACTGAAGCTTTCTTT
NA | many | TRBJ2-7 | TRBV15 | CATSTGQGSNEQYF | TGTGCCACCAGCACCGGGCAGGGTTCCAACGAGCAGTACTTC
TRBD1 | once | TRBJ1-2 | TRBV9 | CASSALPGQGVNYGYTF | TGTGCCAGCAGCGCCCTCCCGGGACAGGGGGTGAACTATGGCTACACCTTC
TRBD2 | few | TRBJ2-2 | TRBV19 | CASLGGVGELFF | TGTGCCAGCCTGGGGGGGGTCGGGGAGCTGTTTTTT
NA | many | TRBJ1-6 | TRBV7-9 | CASSQGGGSRNSPLHF | TGTGCCAGCAGCCAGGGCGGCGGCAGTAGGAATTCACCCCTCCACTTT
NA | many | TRBJ1-1 | TRBV5-1 | CASSLRPGQNTEAFF | TGCGCCAGCAGCTTGCGACCGGGACAGAACACTGAAGCTTTCTTT
TRBD1 | many | TRBJ2-7 | TRBV2 | CASSYGDSSYEQYF | TGTGCCAGCAGTTATGGGGACAGCTCCTACGAGCAGTACTTC
TRBD2 | NA | TRBJ2-2 | TRBV25-1 | CASSEPSGRKLGELFF | TGTGCCAGCAGTGAACCTAGCGGGAGGAAACTCGGGGAGCTGTTTTTT
TRBD1 | NA | TRBJ2-5 | TRBV10-3 | CAISESNRGQPLYF | TGTGCCATCAGTGAGTCGAATAGGGGGCAGCCCCTCTACTTC
NA | NA | TRBJ2-2 | TRBV25-1 | CASRPPWSTRELFF | TGTGCCAGCAGGCCCCCATGGTCCACCAGGGAGCTGTTTTTT
TRBD1 | few | TRBJ2-5 | TRBV28 | CASSDTGGSETQYF | TGTGCCAGCAGTGATACAGGGGGCTCAGAGACCCAGTACTTC
TRBD1 | once | TRBJ1-1 | TRBV5-1 | CASSEGPTGTGGTEAFF | TGCGCCAGCAGCGAGGGCCCTACCGGGACAGGGGGCACTGAAGCTTTCTTT
TRBD1 | NA | TRBJ1-6 | TRBV15 | CATSRVTGANSPLHF | TGTGCCACCAGTAGGGTGACAGGGGCGAATTCACCCCTCCACTTT
NA | few | TRBJ2-5 | TRBV7-7 | CASSLYAEETQYF | TGTGCTAGCAGCTTATATGCCGAAGAGACCCAGTACTTC
NA | many | TRBJ2-7 | TRBV29-1 | CSVDEGTGSYEQYF | TGCAGCGTTGACGAGGGGACCGGATCCTACGAGCAGTACTTC
NA | NA | TRBJ2-2 | TRBV6-5 | CATRTATNTGELFF | TGTGCCACCAGGACCGCCACGAACACCGGGGAGCTGTTTTTT
NA | many | TRBJ2-5 | TRBV2 | CASSGAFQETQYF | TGTGCCAGCAGTGGAGCTTTCCAAGAGACCCAGTACTTC
NA | many | TRBJ2-5 | TRBV7-9 | CASSFRDSAQETQYF | TGTGCCAGCAGCTTTCGGGATAGCGCGCAAGAGACCCAGTACTTC
NA | many | TRBJ2-7 | TRBV20-1 | CSARYQGGRAEQYF | TGCAGTGCTAGATATCAGGGGGGTCGCGCCGAGCAGTACTTC
TRBD1 | NA | TRBJ1-1 | TRBV12-3/TRBV12-4 | CASSPSRLGQVFF | TGTGCCAGCAGTCCTAGCCGGTTGGGACAGGTTTTCTTT
TRBD1 | many | TRBJ2-7 | TRBV5-1 | CASSQGQGNEQYF | TGCGCCAGCAGCCAGGGACAGGGAAACGAGCAGTACTTC
NA | many | TRBJ2-7 | TRBV7-2 | CASSSLDHSYEQYF | TGTGCCAGCAGCTCCCTCGACCACTCCTACGAGCAGTACTTC
TRBD1 | NA | TRBJ2-2 | TRBV6-1 | CASSTTGQGFIIAGELFF | TGTGCCAGCAGTACGACGGGACAGGGTTTCATAATAGCCGGGGAGCTGTTTTTT
NA | NA | TRBJ1-1 | TRBV20-1 | CSAAYVLAGNTEAFF | TGCAGTGCCGCCTACGTGTTGGCCGGGAACACTGAAGCTTTCTTT
NA | NA | TRBJ1-1 | TRBV29-1 | CSVPSRGLNTEAFF | TGCAGCGTTCCCTCCAGGGGTCTGAACACTGAAGCTTTCTTT
TRBD1 | NA | TRBJ1-5 | TRBV7-9 | CASSPPGGQEGQPQHF | TGTGCCAGCAGCCCCCCTGGGGGACAGGAGGGCCAGCCCCAGCATTTT
TRBD1 | NA | TRBJ1-2 | TRBV3-1 | CASSQGDRDSYGYTF | TGTGCCAGCAGCCAAGGAGACAGGGATTCCTATGGCTACACCTTC
NA | NA | TRBJ1-1 | TRBV9 | CASSVSTGEAFF | TGTGCCAGCAGCGTATCCACAGGGGAAGCTTTCTTT
TRBD1 | NA | TRBJ1-6 | TRBV7-3 | CASSLGTGDF | TGTGCCAGCAGCTTAGGGACAGGGGACTTT
NA | NA | TRBJ2-7 | TRBV6-6 | CASNMFGGTTYEQYF | TGTGCCAGCAATATGTTCGGCGGGACGACCTACGAGCAGTACTTC
TRBD1 | NA | TRBJ1-1 | TRBV10-3 | CAISRQGERGTEAFF | TGTGCCATCAGCCGACAGGGGGAGAGAGGTACTGAAGCTTTCTTT
NA | NA | TRBJ1-4 | TRBV10-1 | CASIGQWNEKLFF | TGCGCCAGCATTGGACAATGGAATGAAAAACTGTTTTTT
TRBD1 | NA | TRBJ1-1 | TRBV9 | CASSLRDRGVGQSAEAFF | TGTGCCAGCAGCTTACGGGACAGGGGAGTCGGACAGTCCGCTGAAGCTTTCTTT
TRBD1 | many | TRBJ2-7 | TRBV10-1 | CASRSTGSGEQYF | TGCGCCAGCAGATCGACAGGGTCGGGCGAGCAGTACTTC
TRBD2 | NA | TRBJ2-3 | TRBV24-1 | CATSASGSAADTQYF | TGTGCCACCAGTGCTAGCGGGAGTGCGGCAGATACGCAGTATTTT
TRBD1 | many | TRBJ2-7 | TRBV10-3 | CAISRQGGSYEQYF | TGTGCCATCAGCCGACAGGGTGGCTCCTACGAGCAGTACTTC
TRBD2 | NA | TRBJ2-2 | TRBV9 | CARQTSGRSGELFF | TGTGCTAGACAGACTAGCGGGAGGAGCGGGGAGCTGTTTTTT